This T cell receptor beta chain was captured in a study of T-cell reconstitution after alpha-beta-depleted transplantation in children. With respect to this clonotype: Its antigen is unidentified.

CDR3 length equals 16 residues. From germline, CDR1 is MNHEY and CDR2 SVGAGI. V was clipped by 2 bases and J by 9 bases; unmatched bases: 7. General observations from the study: In patients about two months after transplant, alpha-beta T cells reportedly arose from several hundred expanded graft clones. It was surviving recipient T cells and thymic progenitors that gave some patients high TCRbeta diversity at day 60. The main origin of T-cell counts and diversity one year after transplant was newly produced T cells.

As it was prepared, the TCRbeta library received unique molecular identifiers. TCRdb used MiXCR to reprocess the PCR reads, holding one entry per CDR3 protein. The sample includes hundreds of thousands of distinct CDR3 sequences, roughly 13% of them seen just once. This receptor was obtained from a male patient between 10 and 17 years old who had a stem cell transplant for acute myeloid leukemia, so the T cells may come from the graft donor. The chain recombines TRBV6-5 with TRBJ2-1; 13 bases line up with TRBD2. Sequences were derived from PBMCs, mostly from graft donor cells, sampled 360 days after TCRalphabeta/CD19-depleted stem cell transplant. As DNA, the CDR3 is TGTGCCAGCAGTTACAAACTAGCGGGAGGGCCGGGTGAGCAGTTCTTC. Translating it yields CASSYKLAGGPGEQFF.